The TCR beta chain described here comes from a study of beta chain features in type 1 diabetes. This CDR3 comprises 18 residues. Trimming took 5 bases from V and 0 from J; bases not matched to a gene: 7. Germline CDR1 reads SGHVS; CDR2 reads FNYEAQ. Regarding the study as a whole: Researchers report that Type 1 diabetes patients had moderately but significantly shorter TCRB CDR3s across all four CD4+ subsets.

This clone was seen a handful of times. What it recognizes is unknown. As every portion of the isolated RNA was reverse transcribed, the sequencing read expressed TCRB transcripts. The protocol was immunoSEQ multiplex PCR, while the TCRdb copy is restricted to in-frame clones and leaves out a portion. The sample includes about 48,000 clones, roughly 41% of them seen just once. Over 95% purity was reached by all sorted populations. What was sequenced was Tregs from blood. The TCR sequence derives from a man aged 25-45 years with type 1 diabetes. The chain is built from TRBV7-6 and TRBJ2-6; 10 bases match TRBD1. CDR3 nucleotides: TGTGCCAGCAGCCCCAAGACAGGGGGCTTCTCTGGGGCCAACGTCCTGACTTTC. Translating gives CASSPKTGGFSGANVLTF.